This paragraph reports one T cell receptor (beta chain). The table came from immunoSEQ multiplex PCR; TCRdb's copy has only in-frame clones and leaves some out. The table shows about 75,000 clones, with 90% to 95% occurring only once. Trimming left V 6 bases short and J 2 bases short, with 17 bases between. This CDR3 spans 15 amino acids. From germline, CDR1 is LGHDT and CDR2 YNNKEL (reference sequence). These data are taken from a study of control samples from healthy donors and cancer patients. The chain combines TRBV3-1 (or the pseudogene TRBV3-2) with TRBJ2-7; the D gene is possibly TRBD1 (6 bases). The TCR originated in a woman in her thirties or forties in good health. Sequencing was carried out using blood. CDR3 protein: CASSRPSTGTYEQYF. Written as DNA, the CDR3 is TGTGCCAGCAGTCGACCCTCGACAGGCACCTACGAGCAGTACTTC.